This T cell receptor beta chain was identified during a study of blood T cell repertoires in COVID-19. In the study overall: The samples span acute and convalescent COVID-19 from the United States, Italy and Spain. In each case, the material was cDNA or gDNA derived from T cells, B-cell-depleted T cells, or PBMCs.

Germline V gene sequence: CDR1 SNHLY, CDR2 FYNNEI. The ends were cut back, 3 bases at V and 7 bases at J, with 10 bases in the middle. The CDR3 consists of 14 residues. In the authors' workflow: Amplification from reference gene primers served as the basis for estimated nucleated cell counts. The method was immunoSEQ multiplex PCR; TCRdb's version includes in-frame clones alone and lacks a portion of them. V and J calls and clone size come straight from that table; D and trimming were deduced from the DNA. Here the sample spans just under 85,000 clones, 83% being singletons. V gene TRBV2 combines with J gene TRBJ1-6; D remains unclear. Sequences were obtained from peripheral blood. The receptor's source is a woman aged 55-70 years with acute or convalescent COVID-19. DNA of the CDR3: TGTGCCAGCAGTGATTTCGGTCAAAATTCACCCCTCCACTTT. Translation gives CASSDFGQNSPLHF.